The sequence of this T cell receptor (beta chain) was determined in a study of blood T cell repertoires in COVID-19. The germline V gene encodes CDR1 MDHEN and CDR2 SYDVKM. CDR3 size: 15 residues. Trimming cost V 1 base and J 6 bases; bases outside gene matches: 2. The assay was immunoSEQ multiplex PCR, and TCRdb's table has in-frame clones only and misses some. The sample shows 250,000 or so clones, about nine tenths of them seen only once. The TCR comes from a man aged 35 to 55 with active or convalescent COVID-19. Sequencing was carried out using peripheral blood. The chain carries TRBV28 and TRBJ2-1; TRBD2 matches at 11 bases. CDR3 loop: CASSLFSGGVNEQFF. CDR3 nucleotides: TGTGCCAGCAGTTTATTTAGCGGGGGGGTCAATGAGCAGTTCTTC.